This T cell receptor (beta chain) was recorded in a study of blood T cells in healthy people across ages. Study at large: Per two T cells, template switching captured roughly one barcoded beta molecule.

Study-level results: The study could not conclusively compare naive and antigen-experienced cells, given its unsorted PBMCs. Observed TCR beta diversity showed a strong correlation with the percentage of naive T cells as measured by flow cytometry.

Alongside a J-beta primer mix, a sample-barcoded 5' primer served in a second PCR lasting 7 to 11 cycles. TCRdb ran MiXCR on the 5' RACE reads and lists one entry per CDR3 protein. The sample has some 920,000 distinct CDR3 sequences, about 51% seen once. Germline lookup yields CDR1 SQVTM and CDR2 ANQGSEA. The CDR3 consists of 14 residues. V gave up 5 bases and J gave up 0 bases, with 11 bases separating them. To note about this clonotype: What it recognizes is unknown. The CDR3 does not close with the conserved phenylalanine or tryptophan, likely indicating a read error.

The sample taken for sequencing was blood. The rearrangement uses TRBV29-1 and TRBJ2-1; possibly TRBD1 for D (6 bases). This TCR was sampled from an older woman in good health. The chain's CDR3 is CSVRDTNSYNEQFL. As DNA, the CDR3 is TGCAGCGTTCGGGACACCAACTCCTACAATGAGCAGTTCCTC.